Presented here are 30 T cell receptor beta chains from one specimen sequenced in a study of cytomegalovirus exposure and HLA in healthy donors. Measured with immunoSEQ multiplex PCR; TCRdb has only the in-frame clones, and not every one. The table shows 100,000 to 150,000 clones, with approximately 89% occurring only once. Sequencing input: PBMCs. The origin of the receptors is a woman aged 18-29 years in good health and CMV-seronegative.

In nucleotides, the CDR3 is TGTGCCAGCAAAGTCAGAACAGGGGGAAACACCGGGGAGCTGTTTTTT. Its protein product is CASKVRTGGNTGELFF. The chain employs TRBV19 and TRBJ2-2; 8 positions match TRBD1. The CDR3 sequence is 16 residues long. The germline gives CDR1 LNHDA, CDR2 SQIVND (reference sequence). Unmatched junction bases numbered 11, after V lost 9 bases and J lost 2 bases. Supplemented by reference TRBV19 and TRBJ2-2, the full variable domain reads DGGITQSPKYLFRKEGQNVTLSCEQNLNHDAMYWYRQDPGQGLRLIYYSQIVNDFQKGDIAEGYSVSREKKESFPLTVTSAQKNPTAFYLCASKVRTGGNTGELFFGEGSRLTVL.

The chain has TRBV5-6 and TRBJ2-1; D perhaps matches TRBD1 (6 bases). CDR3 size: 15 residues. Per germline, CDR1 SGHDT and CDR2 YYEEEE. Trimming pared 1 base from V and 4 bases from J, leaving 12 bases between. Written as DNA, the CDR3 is TGTGCCAGCAGCTTGATGTACAGGGCTTACAATGAGCAGTTCTTC. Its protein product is CASSLMYRAYNEQFF.

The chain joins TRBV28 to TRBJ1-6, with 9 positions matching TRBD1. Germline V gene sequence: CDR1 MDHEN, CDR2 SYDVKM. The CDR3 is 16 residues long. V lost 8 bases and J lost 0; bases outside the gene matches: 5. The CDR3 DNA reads TGTGCCAGCGGGACAGGGCTTAGCTCCTATAATTCACCCCTCCACTTT. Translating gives CASGTGLSSYNSPLHF.

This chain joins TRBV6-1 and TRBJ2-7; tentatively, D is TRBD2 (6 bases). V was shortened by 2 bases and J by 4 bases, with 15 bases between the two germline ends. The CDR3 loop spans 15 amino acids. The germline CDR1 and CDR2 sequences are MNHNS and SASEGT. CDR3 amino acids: CASSESGRDLYEQYV. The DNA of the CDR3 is TGTGCCAGCAGTGAAAGCGGCAGGGACTTGTACGAGCAGTACGTC.

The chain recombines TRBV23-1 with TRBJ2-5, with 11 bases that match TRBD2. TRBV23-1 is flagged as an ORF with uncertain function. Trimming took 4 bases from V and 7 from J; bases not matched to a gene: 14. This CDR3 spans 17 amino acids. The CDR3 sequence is CASSPPAELAGGGTQYF. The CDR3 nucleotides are TGCGCCAGCAGTCCGCCTGCAGAGCTAGCGGGGGGCGGGACCCAGTACTTC.

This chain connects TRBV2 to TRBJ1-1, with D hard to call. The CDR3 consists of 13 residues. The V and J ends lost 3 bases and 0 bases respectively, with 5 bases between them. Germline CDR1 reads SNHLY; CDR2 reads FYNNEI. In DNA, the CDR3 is TGTGCCAGCAGTGAGGCCCTGAACACTGAAGCTTTCTTT. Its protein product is CASSEALNTEAFF.

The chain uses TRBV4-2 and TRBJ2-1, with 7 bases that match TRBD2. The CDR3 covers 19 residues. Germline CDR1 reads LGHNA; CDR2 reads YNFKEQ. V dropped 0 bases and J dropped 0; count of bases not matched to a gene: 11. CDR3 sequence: CASSQDIMASGSSYNEQFF. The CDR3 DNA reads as TGTGCCAGCAGCCAAGATATTATGGCTAGCGGCAGCTCCTACAATGAGCAGTTCTTC.

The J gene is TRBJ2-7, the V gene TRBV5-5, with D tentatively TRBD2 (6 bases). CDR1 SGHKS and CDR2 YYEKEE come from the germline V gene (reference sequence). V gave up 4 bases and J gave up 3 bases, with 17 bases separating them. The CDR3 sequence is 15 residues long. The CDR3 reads CASSPGGASGYEQYV. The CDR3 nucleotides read TGTGCCAGCAGCCCCGGAGGGGCATCGGGCTACGAGCAGTACGTC.

The DNA for the CDR3 is TGTGCCAGCAGCTTAATTGTTCTTGATAACAAGTATTTT. Protein product: CASSLIVLDNKYF. V and J are TRBV7-9 and TRBJ2-3, with D unclear. From germline, CDR1 is SEHNR and CDR2 FQNEAQ (reference sequence). The V end lost 2 bases, the J end lost 13 bases, and 16 bases lay between the germline ends. This CDR3 has 13 amino acids. Full variable domain (remainder filled in from reference TRBV7-9 and TRBJ2-3): DTGVSQNPRHKITKRGQNVTFRCDPISEHNRLYWYRQTLGQGPEFLTYFQNEAQLEKSRLLSDRFSAERPKGSFSTLEIQRTEQGDSAMYLCASSLIVLDNKYFGPGTRLTVL.

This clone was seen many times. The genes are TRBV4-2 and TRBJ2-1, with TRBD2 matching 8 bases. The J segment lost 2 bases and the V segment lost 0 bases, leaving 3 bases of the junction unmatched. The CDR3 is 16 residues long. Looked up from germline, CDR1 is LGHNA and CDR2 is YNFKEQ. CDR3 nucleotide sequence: TGTGCCAGCAGCCAAGATCCGGGGGGGCCCTACAATGAGCAGTTCTTC. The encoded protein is CASSQDPGGPYNEQFF.

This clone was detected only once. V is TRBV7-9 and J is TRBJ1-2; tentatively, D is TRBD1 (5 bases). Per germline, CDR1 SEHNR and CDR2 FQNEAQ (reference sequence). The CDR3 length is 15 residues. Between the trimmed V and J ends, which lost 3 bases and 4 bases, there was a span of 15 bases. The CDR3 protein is CASSLWWEGSYGYTF. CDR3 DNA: TGTGCCAGCAGCTTGTGGTGGGAGGGGAGCTATGGCTACACCTTC.

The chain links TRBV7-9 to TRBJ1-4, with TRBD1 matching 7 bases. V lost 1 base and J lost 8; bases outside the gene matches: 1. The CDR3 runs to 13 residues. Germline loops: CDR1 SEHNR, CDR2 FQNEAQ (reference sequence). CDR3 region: CASSLGQGEKLFF. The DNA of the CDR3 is TGTGCCAGCAGCTTAGGACAGGGCGAAAAACTGTTTTTT.

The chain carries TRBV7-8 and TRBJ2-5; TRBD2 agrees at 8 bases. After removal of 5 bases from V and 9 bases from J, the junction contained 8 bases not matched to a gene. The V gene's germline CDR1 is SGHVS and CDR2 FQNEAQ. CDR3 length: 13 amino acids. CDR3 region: CASSQRGGRAQYF. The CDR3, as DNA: TGTGCCAGCAGCCAACGGGGGGGCCGGGCCCAGTACTTC.

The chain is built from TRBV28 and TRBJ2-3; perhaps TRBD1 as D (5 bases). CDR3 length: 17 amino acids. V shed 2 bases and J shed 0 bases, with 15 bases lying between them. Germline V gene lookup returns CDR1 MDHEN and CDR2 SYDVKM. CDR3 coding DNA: TGTGCCAGCAGTTTACCCATCCAGGGCCATAGCACAGATACGCAGTATTTT. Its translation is CASSLPIQGHSTDTQYF. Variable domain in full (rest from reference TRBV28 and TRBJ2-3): DVKVTQSSRYLVKRTGEKVFLECVQDMDHENMFWYRQDPGLGLRLIYFSYDVKMKEKGDIPEGYSVSREKKERFSLILESASTNQTSMYLCASSLPIQGHSTDTQYFGPGTRLTVL.

The CDR3 loop reads CASSLSTSGGYEQYF. For the CDR3, the DNA is TGTGCCAGCAGCCTTTCAACTAGCGGGGGCTACGAGCAGTACTTC. This rearrangement joins TRBV27 to TRBJ2-7; TRBD2 matches 11 bases. The CDR3 contains 15 residues. V lost 6 bases and J lost 3; bases outside the gene matches: 7. The germline CDR1 and CDR2 sequences are MNHEY and SMNVEV (reference sequence).

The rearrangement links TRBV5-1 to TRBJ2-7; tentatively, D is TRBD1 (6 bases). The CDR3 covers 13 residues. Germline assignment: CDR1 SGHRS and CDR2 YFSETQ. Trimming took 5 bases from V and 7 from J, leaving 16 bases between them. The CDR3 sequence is CASSRTGSREQYF. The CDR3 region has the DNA TGCGCCAGCAGTCGTACAGGGTCGCGGGAGCAGTACTTC. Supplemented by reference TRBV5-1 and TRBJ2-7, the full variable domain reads KAGVTQTPRYLIKTRGQQVTLSCSPISGHRSVSWYQQTPGQGLQFLFEYFSETQRNKGNFPGRFSGRQFSNSRSEMNVSTLELGDSALYLCASSRTGSREQYFGPGTRLTVT.

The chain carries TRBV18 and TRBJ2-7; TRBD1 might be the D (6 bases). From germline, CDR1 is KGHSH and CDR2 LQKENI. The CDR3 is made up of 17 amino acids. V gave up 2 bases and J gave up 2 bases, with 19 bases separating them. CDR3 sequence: CASSPTSIGGLPYEQYV. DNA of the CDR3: TGTGCCAGCTCACCAACAAGTATAGGGGGTTTACCCTACGAGCAGTACGTC.

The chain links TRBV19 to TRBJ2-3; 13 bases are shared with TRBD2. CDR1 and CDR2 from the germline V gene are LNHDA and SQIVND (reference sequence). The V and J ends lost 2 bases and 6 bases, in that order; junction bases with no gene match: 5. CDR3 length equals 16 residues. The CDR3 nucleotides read TGTGCCAGTAGTATAAGGACTAGCGGGAGTGCCGATACGCAGTATTTT. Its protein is CASSIRTSGSADTQYF.

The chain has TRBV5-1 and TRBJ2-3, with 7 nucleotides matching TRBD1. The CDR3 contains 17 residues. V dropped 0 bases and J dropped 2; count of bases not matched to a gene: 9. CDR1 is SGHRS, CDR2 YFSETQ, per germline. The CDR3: CASSLGDSSPPTDTQYF. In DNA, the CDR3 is TGCGCCAGCAGCTTGGGGGACAGCTCTCCTCCCACAGATACGCAGTATTTT.

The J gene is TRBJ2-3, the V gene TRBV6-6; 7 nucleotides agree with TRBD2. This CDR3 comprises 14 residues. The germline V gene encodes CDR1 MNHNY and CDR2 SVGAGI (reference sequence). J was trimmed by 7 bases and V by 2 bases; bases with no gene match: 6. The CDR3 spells CASSYRTRSYTQYF. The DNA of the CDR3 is TGTGCCAGCAGTTACAGGACTAGATCCTATACGCAGTATTTT.

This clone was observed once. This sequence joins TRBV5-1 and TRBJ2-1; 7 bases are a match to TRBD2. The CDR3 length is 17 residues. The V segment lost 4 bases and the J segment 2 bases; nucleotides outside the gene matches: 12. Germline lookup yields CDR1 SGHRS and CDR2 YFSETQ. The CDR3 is CASSTGLAGTTYNEQFF. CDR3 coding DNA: TGCGCCAGCAGCACAGGACTCGCCGGGACTACCTACAATGAGCAGTTCTTC.

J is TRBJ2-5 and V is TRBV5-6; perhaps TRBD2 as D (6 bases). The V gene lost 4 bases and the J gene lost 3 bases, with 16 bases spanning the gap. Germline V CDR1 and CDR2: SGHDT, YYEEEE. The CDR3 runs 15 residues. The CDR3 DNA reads TGTGCCAGCAGCCTAAGGTGGAGGGCGAAAGAGACCCAGTACTTC. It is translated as CASSLRWRAKETQYF.

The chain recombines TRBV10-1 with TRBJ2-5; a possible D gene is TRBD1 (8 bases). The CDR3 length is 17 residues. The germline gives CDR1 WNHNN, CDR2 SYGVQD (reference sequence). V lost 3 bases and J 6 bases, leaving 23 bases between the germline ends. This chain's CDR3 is CASSDGTGGSSWQTQYF. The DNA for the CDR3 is TGCGCCAGCAGTGACGGGACAGGCGGGAGTAGTTGGCAGACCCAGTACTTC.

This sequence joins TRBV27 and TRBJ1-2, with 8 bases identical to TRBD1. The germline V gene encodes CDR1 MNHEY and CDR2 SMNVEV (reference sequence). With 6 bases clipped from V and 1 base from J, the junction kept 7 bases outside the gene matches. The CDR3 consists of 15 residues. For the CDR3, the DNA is TGTGCCAGCAGCCAACAGGGGGACCTTAACTATGGCTACACCTTC. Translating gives CASSQQGDLNYGYTF.

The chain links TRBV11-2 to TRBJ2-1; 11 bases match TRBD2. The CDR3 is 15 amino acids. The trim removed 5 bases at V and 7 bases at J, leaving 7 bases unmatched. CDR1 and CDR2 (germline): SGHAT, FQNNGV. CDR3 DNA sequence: TGTGCCAGCAGCCACGTGCCTAGCGGGGGGAATGAGCAGTTCTTC. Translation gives CASSHVPSGGNEQFF.

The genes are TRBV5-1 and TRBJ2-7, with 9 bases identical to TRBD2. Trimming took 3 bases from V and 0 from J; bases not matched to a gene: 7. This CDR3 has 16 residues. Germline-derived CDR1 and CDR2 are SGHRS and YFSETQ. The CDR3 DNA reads TGCGCCAGCAGCTCCGATTCGCGGGGGGGCTCCTACGAGCAGTACGTC. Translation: CASSSDSRGGSYEQYV.

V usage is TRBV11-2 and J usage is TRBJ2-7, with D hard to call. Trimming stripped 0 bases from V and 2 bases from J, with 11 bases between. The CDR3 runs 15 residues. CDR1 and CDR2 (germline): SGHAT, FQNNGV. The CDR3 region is CASSLDAGPPYEQYF. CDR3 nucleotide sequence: TGTGCCAGCAGCTTAGATGCCGGTCCCCCCTACGAGCAGTACTTC.

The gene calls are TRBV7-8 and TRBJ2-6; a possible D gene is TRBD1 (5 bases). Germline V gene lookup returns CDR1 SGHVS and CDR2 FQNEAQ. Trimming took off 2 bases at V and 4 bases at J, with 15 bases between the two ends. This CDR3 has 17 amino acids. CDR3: CASSLQGFSPGANVLTF. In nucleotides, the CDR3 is TGTGCCAGCAGCTTACAGGGCTTCTCCCCCGGGGCCAACGTCCTGACTTTC.

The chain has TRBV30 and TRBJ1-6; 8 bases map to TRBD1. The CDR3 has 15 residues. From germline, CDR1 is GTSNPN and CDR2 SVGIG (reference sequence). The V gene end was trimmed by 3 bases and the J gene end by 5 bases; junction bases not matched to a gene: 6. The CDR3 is CAWRKTGANNSPLHF. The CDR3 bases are TGTGCCTGGAGGAAGACAGGGGCCAATAATTCACCCCTCCACTTT.

The CDR3 loop reads CASRGGGTNYGYTF. In nucleotides, the CDR3 is TGTGCCAGCAGAGGGGGGGGCACCAACTATGGCTACACCTTC. The rearrangement links TRBV28 to TRBJ1-2; TRBD1 might be the D (6 bases). CDR1 MDHEN and CDR2 SYDVKM come from the germline V gene. The germline V and J ends were trimmed by 6 bases and 2 bases, with 13 bases remaining between them. There are 14 residues in the CDR3.